Following are 5 T cell receptor beta chains from one sample sequenced in a study of blood T cell repertoires in COVID-19. Libraries were prepared by immunoSEQ multiplex PCR; TCRdb keeps only in-frame clonotypes and omits some of them. Of 250,000 to 400,000 clones in the sample, around 88% were seen once. Input material: peripheral blood. The source of these receptors is a young woman with COVID-19, enrolled during active disease.

CDR3 nucleotides: TGCAGCGCAAAGTCCCGGGGGGCTTTCGCTGGCTACACCTTC. Translating gives CSAKSRGAFAGYTF. The chain combines TRBV29-1 with TRBJ1-2; tentative D call: TRBD1 (6 bases). This CDR3 has 14 residues. CDR1 is SQVTM and CDR2 is ANQGSEA in the germline V gene. V was trimmed by 7 bases and J by 7 bases, leaving 22 bases between them. The full variable domain, its missing parts supplied by reference TRBV29-1 and TRBJ1-2, is SAVISQKPSRDICQRGTSLTIQCQVDSQVTMMFWYRQQPGQSLTLIATANQGSEATYESGFVIDKFPISRPNLTFSTLTVSNMSPEDSSIYLCSAKSRGAFAGYTFGSGTRLTVV.

This chain joins TRBV5-1 and TRBJ2-7, with 11 bases fitting TRBD2. The V segment lost 0 bases and the J segment 1 base; nucleotides outside the gene matches: 3. Germline V gene data show CDR1 as SGHRS and CDR2 as YFSETQ. This CDR3 is built from 16 residues. The CDR3 reads CASSLVLAGASYEQYV. CDR3 DNA sequence: TGCGCCAGCAGCTTGGTACTAGCGGGAGCTTCCTACGAGCAGTACGTC.

V is TRBV19 and J is TRBJ1-5; D is unresolved. The V end lost 1 base, the J end lost 3 bases, and 10 bases lay between the germline ends. The CDR3 consists of 15 residues. CDR1 and CDR2 (germline): LNHDA, SQIVND (reference sequence). The CDR3, as DNA: TGTGCCAGTAGTATAGGGCATCACTACAATCAGCCCCAGCATTTT. Amino acid sequence: CASSIGHHYNQPQHF. The full variable domain, in which reference TRBV19 and TRBJ1-5 provide the parts outside the CDR3, is DGGITQSPKYLFRKEGQNVTLSCEQNLNHDAMYWYRQDPGQGLRLIYYSQIVNDFQKGDIAEGYSVSREKKESFPLTVTSAQKNPTAFYLCASSIGHHYNQPQHFGDGTRLSIL.

The chain has TRBV6-5 and TRBJ1-3; D is ambiguous. V was clipped by 4 bases and J by 1 base, with 11 bases between them. This CDR3 has 15 residues. Germline V gives CDR1 MNHEY, CDR2 SVGAGI. CDR3 loop: CASSSPANSGNTIYF. The DNA of the CDR3 is TGTGCCAGCAGTTCCCCCGCTAATTCTGGAAACACCATATATTTT.

The chain uses TRBV24-1 and TRBJ1-2; D is unclear. The V and J ends lost 2 bases and 8 bases respectively, with 11 bases between them. Looked up from germline, CDR1 is KGHDR and CDR2 is SFDVKD. This CDR3 region has 13 residues. CDR3 DNA sequence: TGTGCCACCAGTGATTACATGTTCCAGGGCTACACCTTC. This sequence encodes CATSDYMFQGYTF.